A single sample is the source of the 2 T cell receptor beta chains below, sequenced in a study of blood T cell repertoires in COVID-19. Generated by immunoSEQ multiplex PCR, the TCRdb table keeps only in-frame clones and is missing some. The sample lists fewer than 200,000 clones; around 87% were seen once. The sequenced sample was peripheral blood. These receptors were collected from an elderly woman with COVID-19, enrolled during active disease.

The chain combines TRBV19 with TRBJ2-1; tentative D call: TRBD2 (6 bases). The CDR3 consists of 14 residues. From germline, CDR1 is LNHDA and CDR2 SQIVND (reference sequence). The ends were cut back, 3 bases at V and 5 bases at J, with 11 bases in the middle. This chain's CDR3 is CASSIWRDDNEQFF. The CDR3 region has the DNA TGTGCCAGTAGTATCTGGCGGGACGACAATGAGCAGTTCTTC.

The rearrangement joins TRBV6-5 to TRBJ1-1; no reliable D call. This CDR3 comprises 13 residues. V shed 0 bases and J shed 8 bases, with 10 bases lying between them. The germline CDR1 and CDR2 sequences are MNHEY and SVGAGI. In DNA, the CDR3 is TGTGCCAGCAGTTACTCGAGGAGGGCCGAAGCTTTCTTT. This translates into CASSYSRRAEAFF.